The clone carrying this TCR beta chain was seen repeatedly, ten times or more. The antigen remains undetermined. From the reads, TCRdb called clonotypes with MiXCR, one entry per CDR3 protein. The table shows 250,000 to 300,000 distinct CDR3 sequences, with more than 20% occurring only once. These data are taken from a study of T cell repertoires in cytomegalovirus infection. Overall study context: Evidence of both CMV infection and a matching HLA type came from public TCR beta signatures. Study-level findings and limits: Within the response measured ex vivo, HLA-C-restricted CMV-specific TCR beta clonotypes were dominant. Carriers of CMV and the relevant HLA type were discriminated by public TCR beta frequency.

The germline V gene encodes CDR1 MDHEN and CDR2 SYDVKM. Trimming left V 8 bases short and J 4 bases short, with 14 bases between. CDR3 length: 13 residues. The V and J genes are TRBV28 and TRBJ2-5; no firm D call. This TCR was recovered from a human donor in good health (CMV status not recorded). Some clones in this sample may be carry-over from other donors' samples. Material for sequencing was PBMCs. The CDR3 reads CASGSIGVETQYF. CDR3 nucleotides: TGTGCCAGCGGATCGATTGGGGTAGAGACCCAGTACTTC.